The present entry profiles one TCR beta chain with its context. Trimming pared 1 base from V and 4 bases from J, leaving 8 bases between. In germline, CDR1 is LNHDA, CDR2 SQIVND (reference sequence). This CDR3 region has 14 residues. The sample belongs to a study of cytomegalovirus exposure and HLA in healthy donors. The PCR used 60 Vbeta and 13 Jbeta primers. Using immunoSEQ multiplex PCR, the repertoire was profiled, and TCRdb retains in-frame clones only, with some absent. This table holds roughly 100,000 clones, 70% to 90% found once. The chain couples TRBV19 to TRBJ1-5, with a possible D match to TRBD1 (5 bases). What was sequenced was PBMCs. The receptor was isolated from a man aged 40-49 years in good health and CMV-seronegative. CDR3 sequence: CASSIGKGNQPQHF. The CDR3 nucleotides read TGTGCCAGTAGTATAGGAAAGGGGAATCAGCCCCAGCATTTT.